These 32 T cell receptor beta chains were all obtained from the same sample, sequenced in a study of technical replicates of blood from a handful of donors. Using immunoSEQ multiplex PCR, the repertoire was profiled, and TCRdb retains in-frame clones only, with some absent. The sample has some 69,000 clones, 80% to 90% seen once. Sequenced: PBMCs. These receptors were taken from a human donor in good health. Some clones in this sample may be carry-over from other donors' samples.

The CDR3 loop is CASSPSLGGENTQYF. In nucleotides, the CDR3 is TGTGCCAGCTCCCCCTCTTTAGGGGGCGAAAATACGCAGTATTTT. V usage is TRBV18 and J usage is TRBJ2-3; 7 bases map to TRBD1. Per the germline V gene, CDR1 is KGHSH and CDR2 is LQKENI. CDR3 size: 15 residues. J gave up 7 bases and V 6 bases, and 13 bases lay outside the gene matches. Complete variable domain (other parts from reference TRBV18 and TRBJ2-3): NAGVMQNPRHLVRRRGQEARLRCSPMKGHSHVYWYRQLPEEGLKFMVYLQKENIIDESGMPKERFSAEFPKEGPSILRIQQVVRGDSAAYFCASSPSLGGENTQYFGPGTRLTVL.

The CDR3 DNA is TGTGCCTGGAAATCCCCCCTGGGCCTCGAGCGGACCGATACGCAGTATTTT. Encoded protein: CAWKSPLGLERTDTQYF. The J gene is TRBJ2-3, the V gene TRBV30, with D maybe TRBD2 (5 bases). Per the germline V gene, CDR1 is GTSNPN and CDR2 is SVGIG (reference sequence). The V and J ends lost 4 bases and 6 bases respectively, with 26 bases between them. This CDR3 spans 17 amino acids.

The V gene is TRBV29-1, the J gene TRBJ1-2; 7 nucleotides line up with TRBD1. Germline CDR1 SQVTM, CDR2 ANQGSEA. This CDR3 contains 12 residues. Trimming at V came to 4 bases and at J to 6 bases, leaving 5 bases not matched to a gene. This chain's CDR3 is CSVARGQDGYTF. The CDR3 bases are TGCAGCGTTGCGAGGGGGCAGGATGGCTACACCTTC.

The V and J genes are TRBV7-9 and TRBJ2-7, with 9 nucleotides matching TRBD2. CDR3 length: 15 amino acids. From germline, CDR1 is SEHNR and CDR2 FQNEAQ (reference sequence). Unmatched junction bases numbered 10, after V lost 3 bases and J lost 7 bases. CDR3 sequence: CASSFEPSGEWEQYF. Here the CDR3 DNA reads TGTGCCAGCAGCTTCGAGCCTAGCGGGGAATGGGAGCAGTACTTC.

The chain joins TRBV2 to TRBJ2-1, with TRBD2 matching 16 bases. Germline V gives CDR1 SNHLY, CDR2 FYNNEI. Losses at the gene ends were 3 bases for V and 6 bases for J; bases not matched to a gene: 5. This CDR3 spans 17 amino acids. The chain's CDR3 is CASSDTGLAGGPNEQFF. The CDR3, as DNA: TGTGCCAGCAGTGATACGGGACTAGCGGGGGGGCCCAATGAGCAGTTCTTC.

The chain joins TRBV27 to TRBJ2-7, with 7 bases fitting TRBD2. Per the germline V gene, CDR1 is MNHEY and CDR2 is SMNVEV (reference sequence). The CDR3 is 15 amino acids. After removal of 5 bases from V and 2 bases from J, the junction contained 9 bases not matched to a gene. In nucleotides, the CDR3 is TGTGCCAGCAGTCGCCCGTACGGGAGGCCCTACGAGCAGTACTTC. It encodes CASSRPYGRPYEQYF.

This chain connects TRBV12-2 to TRBJ2-3; TRBD2 is the table's D call, not checked against the DNA. TRBV12-2 represents a pseudogene. The length of the CDR3 is 20 residues. CDR3 region: CASRFPTWLAGGRAEDTQYF. For the CDR3, the DNA is TGTGCAAGTCGCTTCCCCACATGGCTAGCGGGAGGGCGGGCCGAAGATACGCAGTATTTT.

The rearrangement links TRBV18 to TRBJ1-1, with 7 bases matching TRBD1. The ends lost 3 bases at V and 2 bases at J; junction bases unmatched: 6. From germline, CDR1 is KGHSH and CDR2 LQKENI. There are 15 residues in the CDR3. The CDR3 DNA is TGTGCCAGCTCACCCTCAGGGGGAGTAAACACTGAAGCTTTCTTT. Translating gives CASSPSGGVNTEAFF.

The chain recombines TRBV5-1 with TRBJ2-7, with D possibly matching TRBD1 (5 bases). Germline V gives CDR1 SGHRS, CDR2 YFSETQ. The CDR3 totals 14 residues. V was shortened by 0 bases and J by 4 bases, with 11 bases between the two germline ends. The CDR3: CASSLVRAEYEQYF. The DNA for the CDR3 is TGCGCCAGCAGCTTGGTCAGGGCTGAGTACGAGCAGTACTTC.

This rearrangement joins TRBV27 to TRBJ2-7; tentative D call: TRBD1 (5 bases). This CDR3 is 13 amino acids long. Germline V gene data show CDR1 as MNHEY and CDR2 as SMNVEV (reference sequence). V was shortened by 6 bases and J by 3 bases, with 12 bases between the two germline ends. The CDR3 region has the DNA TGTGCCAGCAGGCAGCAAGACAGCTACGAGCAGTACTTC. Its protein is CASRQQDSYEQYF.

CDR3 in DNA: TGTGCCAGCAGTGAAGGGACAGGACTCTATAATTCACCCCTCCACTTT. This sequence encodes CASSEGTGLYNSPLHF. The J gene is TRBJ1-6, the V gene TRBV2; 7 bases are shared with TRBD1. Germline loops: CDR1 SNHLY, CDR2 FYNNEI. The CDR3 length is 16 residues. Trimming removed 1 base from V and 3 bases from J; junction bases left unmatched: 3.

As DNA, the CDR3 is TGCGCCAGCAGCTTGGCGTCCGGTCTCGGGTACACTGAAGCTTTCTTT. It is translated as CASSLASGLGYTEAFF. The chain uses TRBV5-1 and TRBJ1-1; D unresolved. The CDR3 totals 16 residues. The germline V gene encodes CDR1 SGHRS and CDR2 YFSETQ. The V gene lost 0 bases and the J gene lost 3 bases, with 15 bases spanning the gap. The full variable domain, completed using reference TRBV5-1 and TRBJ1-1, is KAGVTQTPRYLIKTRGQQVTLSCSPISGHRSVSWYQQTPGQGLQFLFEYFSETQRNKGNFPGRFSGRQFSNSRSEMNVSTLELGDSALYLCASSLASGLGYTEAFFGQGTRLTVV.

The J gene is TRBJ2-7, the V gene TRBV6-5, with TRBD2 matching 8 bases. This CDR3 is 15 amino acids long. Germline V gene lookup returns CDR1 MNHEY and CDR2 SVGAGI. The junction had 10 bases not matched to a gene; V was cut back by 2 bases and J by 7 bases. The CDR3 coding sequence is TGTGCCAGCAGTTACGTCGCGGGAGGTTTGGGGGAGCAGTACTTC. It specifies CASSYVAGGLGEQYF.

The chain links TRBV4-1 to TRBJ2-5; 8 bases line up with TRBD2. Germline V gene sequence: CDR1 MGHRA, CDR2 YSYEKL. V was clipped by 4 bases and J by 4 bases; unmatched bases: 11. This CDR3 contains 16 residues. The CDR3 DNA follows: TGCGCCAGCAGCCCCCCCCCGGGACTAGGAGGAGAGACCCAGTACTTC. Its protein is CASSPPPGLGGETQYF.

The chain has TRBV11-1 and TRBJ2-5, with TRBD2 matching 8 bases. From germline, CDR1 is SGHAT and CDR2 FQDESV (reference sequence). This CDR3 contains 17 residues. Trimming removed 2 bases from V and 1 base from J; junction bases left unmatched: 9. The CDR3 nucleotides read TGTGCCAGCAGCTTAACGGGGGGGACAACTTTCCAAGAGACCCAGTACTTC. This sequence encodes CASSLTGGTTFQETQYF.

In regard to this clone: Sequence at one end of the junction differs from germline and may be a read error. J is TRBJ2-1 and V is TRBV5-1, with a tentative D call TRBD1 (5 bases). Germline V gene data show CDR1 as SGHRS and CDR2 as YFSETQ. This CDR3 contains 14 residues. The CDR3 region is CASSRMAVDKEQFF. The CDR3 DNA sequence: TGCGCCAGCAGTAGAATGGCCGTGGACAAGGAGCAGTTCTTC.

The chain is built from TRBV9 and TRBJ2-7; 7 positions agree with TRBD2. Germline CDR1 is SGDLS and CDR2 is YYNGEE. V shed 3 bases and J 7 bases; nucleotides not matched to a gene: 13. The CDR3 consists of 15 residues. The chain's CDR3 is CASSGAGAPGGEQYF. In nucleotides, the CDR3 is TGTGCCAGCAGCGGGGCCGGGGCACCCGGGGGGGAGCAGTACTTC.

This clone was recorded only once. The rearrangement joins TRBV6-6 to TRBJ1-1; TRBD1 aligns across 7 bases. The CDR3 runs to 14 residues. The J segment lost 4 bases and the V segment lost 5 bases, leaving 7 bases of the junction unmatched. Looked up from germline, CDR1 is MNHNY and CDR2 is SVGAGI (reference sequence). The CDR3 sequence is CASSDTGASTEAFF. The CDR3 nucleotides are TGTGCCAGCAGTGATACAGGGGCAAGCACTGAAGCTTTCTTT.

The chain couples TRBV19 to TRBJ1-6; 8 bases are shared with TRBD1. This CDR3 comprises 14 residues. Germline CDR1 and CDR2: LNHDA and SQIVND (reference sequence). J gave up 2 bases and V 9 bases, and 3 bases lay outside the gene matches. The CDR3 protein is CASRDRTYNSPLHF. CDR3 DNA sequence: TGTGCCAGCCGGGACAGGACCTATAATTCACCCCTCCACTTT.

The V and J genes are TRBV6-5 and TRBJ1-1; unclear D gene. Deletions cut 6 bases from V and 9 bases from J, with 23 bases between. The CDR3 sequence is 15 residues long. Per the germline V gene, CDR1 is MNHEY and CDR2 is SVGAGI. DNA for the CDR3: TGTGCCAGCAGCCCCCCCAGAGGGATAATAGGAAAAGCTTTCTTT. Translated: CASSPPRGIIGKAFF.

By sample fraction, this clone is medium-sized. The chain couples TRBV5-4 to TRBJ2-4; 8 nucleotides agree with TRBD2. In germline, CDR1 is SGHNT, CDR2 YYREEE (reference sequence). The V and J ends lost 2 bases and 3 bases, in that order; junction bases with no gene match: 7. This CDR3 spans 16 amino acids. CDR3 coding DNA: TGTGCCAGCAGCTTATTGACGGGGGGGGGCAAAAACATTCAGTACTTC. Translated: CASSLLTGGGKNIQYF.

The chain couples TRBV11-3 to TRBJ2-7, with D possibly TRBD1 on 6 matching bases. The germline CDR1 and CDR2 sequences are SGHNT and YENEEA. Trimming shortened V by 5 bases and J by 7 bases, and 12 bases separated the two germline ends. This CDR3 is 12 amino acids long. This chain's CDR3 is CASSTGTGEQYF. The CDR3 DNA reads TGTGCCAGCAGCACAGGGACGGGGGAGCAGTACTTC.

The chain combines TRBV6-6 with TRBJ2-7; 11 bases map to TRBD2. J was trimmed by 4 bases and V by 5 bases; bases with no gene match: 4. Per the germline V gene, CDR1 is MNHNY and CDR2 is SVGAGI (reference sequence). This CDR3 is built from 14 residues. The CDR3 region is CASSIGTSGYEQYF. CDR3 bases: TGTGCCAGCAGTATCGGGACTAGCGGATACGAGCAGTACTTC.

A note on this clone: The sample carries other DNA sequences with the same CDR3. J is TRBJ2-7 and V is TRBV20-1; D ambiguous. V lost 3 bases, J lost 3 bases, and 6 bases lay in between. The germline V gene encodes CDR1 DFQATT and CDR2 SNEGSKA (reference sequence). This CDR3 region has 11 residues. The CDR3 loop reads CSARTGYEQYF. In DNA, the CDR3 is TGCAGTGCTAGGACTGGCTACGAGCAGTACTTC.

The rearrangement uses TRBV6-5 and TRBJ2-7; perhaps TRBD2 as D (7 bases). Trimming shortened V by 7 bases and J by 5 bases, and 12 bases separated the two germline ends. The CDR3 consists of 12 residues. The V gene's germline CDR1 is MNHEY and CDR2 SVGAGI. The chain's CDR3 is CASTPGGNEQYF. CDR3 DNA: TGTGCCAGCACACCGGGGGGCAACGAGCAGTACTTC.

This clone was seen ten or more times. This rearrangement joins TRBV7-9 to TRBJ1-1, with 9 bases matching TRBD1. CDR1 SEHNR and CDR2 FQNEAQ come from the germline V gene (reference sequence). This CDR3 has 14 amino acids. V lost 3 bases to trimming and J lost 4 bases; unmatched junction nucleotides: 3. In DNA form, the CDR3 reads TGTGCCAGCAGCTTCCGGGACAGGGCCACTGAAGCTTTCTTT. It translates to CASSFRDRATEAFF.

Comments on this clone: The sample holds other DNA sequences that translate to the same CDR3. The chain is built from TRBV2 and TRBJ2-7; 7 bases align to TRBD2. The trim removed 2 bases at V and 5 bases at J, leaving 3 bases unmatched. Germline-derived CDR1 and CDR2 are SNHLY and FYNNEI. The CDR3 extends over 13 amino acids. CDR3 loop: CASSETGGNEQYF. Written as DNA, the CDR3 is TGTGCCAGCAGTGAAACGGGGGGTAACGAGCAGTACTTC.

V is TRBV7-3 and J is TRBJ2-2; no clear D gene. CDR3 length: 14 residues. The V and J ends lost 5 bases and 4 bases respectively, with 11 bases between them. Germline CDR1 SGHTA, CDR2 FQGTGA. This CDR3 reads CASSLLPVTGELFF. The CDR3 DNA is TGTGCCAGCAGCCTCCTGCCAGTCACCGGGGAGCTGTTTTTT.

The V gene is TRBV7-2, the J gene TRBJ1-1; D gene ambiguous. The CDR3 spans 11 residues. The V gene lost 3 bases and the J gene lost 3 bases, with 2 bases spanning the gap. The germline V gene has CDR1 SGHTA and CDR2 FQGNSA. The CDR3 bases are TGTGCCAGCAGCTTCGACACTGAAGCTTTCTTT. Translated, it gives CASSFDTEAFF.

This chain connects TRBV2 to TRBJ2-1, with D unresolved. The CDR3 loop spans 10 amino acids. Trimming cost V 7 bases and J 4 bases, with 2 bases left between them. Per the germline V gene, CDR1 is SNHLY and CDR2 is FYNNEI. This CDR3 reads CASTYNEQFF. As DNA, the CDR3 is TGTGCCAGCACGTACAATGAGCAGTTCTTC.

The genes are TRBV7-8 and TRBJ1-1; unclear D gene. The CDR3 is 13 amino acids. From germline, CDR1 is SGHVS and CDR2 FQNEAQ. The V end lost 1 base, the J end lost 8 bases, and 11 bases lay between the germline ends. As DNA, the CDR3 is TGTGCCAGCAGCTTAGTGGGCCCCGCGGAAGCTTTCTTT. Protein sequence: CASSLVGPAEAFF.

This clone has a handful of counts. The chain joins TRBV9 to TRBJ2-1, with TRBD2 identical over 10 bases. This CDR3 contains 18 residues. The V gene's germline CDR1 is SGDLS and CDR2 YYNGEE. V was pared by 0 bases and J by 8 bases, with 14 bases of the junction left unmatched. The CDR3 loop reads CASSVARSGGAVLDEQFF. Written as DNA, the CDR3 is TGTGCCAGCAGCGTAGCCCGAAGCGGGGGGGCCGTTCTGGATGAGCAGTTCTTC.